This T cell receptor beta chain is drawn from a study of T cell repertoires in ileal Crohn's disease. Only in-frame clones appear in the TCRdb table, and some are missing; sequencing was by immunoSEQ multiplex PCR. The sample has around 14,000 clones; around 84% are singletons. V trimming: 10 bases; J trimming: 2 bases; junction bases outside the gene matches: 4. CDR1 is MNHNS, CDR2 SASEGT, per germline. The CDR3 spans 14 residues. Study findings and constraints: Every patient over 26.8% clonality showed endoscopic recurrence. Active smokers at surgery had more clonal expansions than non-smokers.

Worth noting for this clone: What it binds is unknown.

The sequence came from an adult with Crohn's disease. This chain connects TRBV6-1 to TRBJ2-5, with 13 bases fitting TRBD2. Sequenced sample: ileal tissue. The CDR3 protein is CATLAGGPQETQYF. The CDR3 DNA sequence: TGTGCCACACTAGCGGGGGGGCCGCAAGAGACCCAGTACTTC.